The 32 T cell receptor beta chains in this list originate from one sample, sequenced in a study of blood T cell repertoires in COVID-19. TCRdb keeps only in-frame clones here, not all; method: immunoSEQ multiplex PCR. The sample has 150,000 to 200,000 clones; approximately 87% are singletons. Sequenced material: peripheral blood. The receptors come from a woman aged 60 to 75 with COVID-19, enrolled during active disease.

This clone was found once. Here the CDR3 reads CASSETGNGYTF. Written as DNA, the CDR3 is TGTGCCAGCAGCGAGACAGGGAACGGCTACACCTTC. This chain joins TRBV6-4 and TRBJ1-2; 7 bases fit TRBD1. Trimming cost V 6 bases and J 8 bases; bases outside gene matches: 6. Germline V CDR1 and CDR2: MRHNA, SNTAGT. This CDR3 is built from 12 residues.

The V gene is TRBV4-1, the J gene TRBJ1-4; tentatively, D is TRBD1 (6 bases). This CDR3 region has 16 residues. Looked up from germline, CDR1 is MGHRA and CDR2 is YSYEKL. V was pared by 4 bases and J by 1 base, with 13 bases between. CDR3 coding DNA: TGCGCCAGCAGCCGTTTGCCCAGGGGAACTAATGAAAAACTGTTTTTT. Amino acids: CASSRLPRGTNEKLFF.

This sequence joins TRBV24-1 and TRBJ2-7; a weak D match, TRBD2 (6 bases). V was trimmed by 7 bases and J by 2 bases, leaving 20 bases between them. The CDR3 runs 16 residues. In germline, CDR1 is KGHDR, CDR2 SFDVKD. The CDR3 spells CATSESTGEAPYEQYF. The CDR3 coding sequence is TGTGCCACCAGCGAATCCACGGGGGAGGCCCCCTACGAGCAGTACTTC.

The rearrangement uses TRBV24-1 and TRBJ1-5, with D possibly matching TRBD1 (5 bases). The germline V gene has CDR1 KGHDR and CDR2 SFDVKD. The V end lost 9 bases, the J end lost 0 bases, and 11 bases lay between the germline ends. The CDR3 runs to 14 residues. In DNA form, the CDR3 reads TGTGCCACCGGAGGGGACGTTAGCAATCAGCCCCAGCATTTT. Translated: CATGGDVSNQPQHF.

This chain uses TRBV20-1 with TRBJ2-7; TRBD1 matches at 7 bases. This CDR3 is 11 amino acids long. Germline V CDR1 and CDR2: DFQATT, SNEGSKA (reference sequence). V trimming: 8 bases; J trimming: 4 bases; junction bases outside the gene matches: 5. The CDR3 loop is CSLQGTYEQYF. The CDR3 DNA sequence: TGCAGTCTACAGGGGACGTACGAGCAGTACTTC.

The gene calls are TRBV11-2 and TRBJ1-1; TRBD1 agrees at 8 bases. CDR3 length: 15 amino acids. The trim removed 6 bases at V and 4 bases at J, leaving 10 bases unmatched. Germline CDR1 reads SGHAT; CDR2 reads FQNNGV. CDR3: CASSRDAGGLTEAFF. The CDR3 DNA follows: TGTGCCAGCAGTAGAGATGCAGGGGGCCTCACTGAAGCTTTCTTT.

The sample holds one count of this clone. Here the CDR3 DNA reads TGTGCCTGGGGGGGGGACAGTGAAAAACTGTTTTTT. Amino acids: CAWGGDSEKLFF. The V and J genes are TRBV30 and TRBJ1-4; 7 bases match TRBD1. Germline trimming cut 5 bases from V and 7 bases from J; bases unmatched to any gene: 4. Germline loops: CDR1 GTSNPN, CDR2 SVGIG (reference sequence). The CDR3 extends over 12 amino acids. Looking up the rest from reference TRBV30 and TRBJ1-4 gives the full variable domain: SQTIHQWPATLVQPVGSPLSLECTVEGTSNPNLYWYRQAAGRGLQLLFYSVGIGQISSEVPQNLSASRPQDRQFILSSKKLLLSDSGFYLCAWGGDSEKLFFGSGTQLSVL.

J is TRBJ2-7 and V is TRBV9; 8 bases align to TRBD2. The germline CDR1 and CDR2 sequences are SGDLS and YYNGEE. There are 15 residues in the CDR3. V dropped 4 bases and J dropped 0; count of bases not matched to a gene: 6. This CDR3 reads CASSRLAITSYEQYF. The CDR3 DNA is TGTGCCAGCAGCCGACTAGCGATAACCTCCTACGAGCAGTACTTC.

This chain joins TRBV2 and TRBJ2-2; 7 bases fit TRBD1. Germline CDR1 and CDR2: SNHLY and FYNNEI. The CDR3 has 13 residues. The V segment lost 6 bases and the J segment 4 bases; nucleotides outside the gene matches: 2. The DNA for the CDR3 is TGTGCCAGCAGGGGACAGCCCACCGGGGAGCTGTTTTTT. The encoded protein is CASRGQPTGELFF.

The chain couples TRBV10-3 to TRBJ2-1, with 12 bases matching TRBD2. Germline CDR1 is ENHRY and CDR2 is SYGVKD. There are 15 residues in the CDR3. V gave up 5 bases and J gave up 5 bases; unmatched junction bases: 4. The CDR3 loop reads CAISRTSGIDNEQFF. The CDR3 DNA reads as TGTGCCATCAGTCGGACTAGCGGGATCGACAATGAGCAGTTCTTC.

In its sample, this clone was seen once. This rearrangement joins TRBV6-5 to TRBJ1-2; D possibly corresponds to TRBD1 (5 bases). The V end was cut by 6 bases, the J end by 2 bases, with 13 bases between. CDR3 length: 14 residues. Germline V gives CDR1 MNHEY, CDR2 SVGAGI. Here the CDR3 reads CASRPPTANYGYTF. CDR3 in DNA: TGTGCCAGCAGACCCCCGACAGCCAACTATGGCTACACCTTC.

V and J are TRBV12-3 or TRBV12-4 and TRBJ1-2; the D is unclear. CDR3 length: 12 residues. V lost 0 bases and J 5 bases, leaving 4 bases between the germline ends. CDR3 DNA sequence: TGTGCCAGCAGTTTAGCGACATATGGCTACACCTTC. As protein: CASSLATYGYTF.

The chain carries TRBV18 and TRBJ1-1; D is undetermined. The CDR3 consists of 14 residues. CDR1 KGHSH and CDR2 LQKENI come from the germline V gene. V was pared by 3 bases and J by 8 bases, with 16 bases between. CDR3 protein: CASSPLSGQKEAFF. The CDR3, as DNA: TGTGCCAGCTCACCCCTCAGTGGCCAGAAAGAAGCTTTCTTT.

This clone was counted a single time. The V and J genes are TRBV30 and TRBJ2-2, with 9 bases aligning to TRBD1. V shed 1 base, J shed 13 bases, and the junction held 7 bases outside the gene matches. CDR3 length: 13 residues. The V gene's germline CDR1 is GTSNPN and CDR2 SVGIG (reference sequence). This CDR3 reads CAWSAEGQGTLFF. The CDR3 DNA reads TGTGCCTGGAGTGCAGAGGGACAGGGTACGCTGTTTTTT.

This sequence joins TRBV30 and TRBJ1-3, with D possibly matching TRBD1 (5 bases). The germline CDR1 and CDR2 sequences are GTSNPN and SVGIG (reference sequence). This CDR3 has 15 amino acids. The V and J ends lost 3 bases and 2 bases respectively, with 14 bases between them. Written as DNA, the CDR3 is TGTGCCTGGAGAAAGACAGAGAAAACTGGAAACACCATATATTTT. It specifies CAWRKTEKTGNTIYF.

The chain links TRBV3-1 (or the pseudogene TRBV3-2) to TRBJ1-3; TRBD1 aligns across 10 bases. The CDR3 totals 15 residues. Trimming cost V 6 bases and J 3 bases; bases outside gene matches: 5. Germline assignment: CDR1 LGHDT and CDR2 YNNKEL (reference sequence). Here the CDR3 reads CASRDRGHNGNTIYF. CDR3 coding DNA: TGTGCCAGCAGAGACAGGGGGCATAATGGAAACACCATATATTTT.

The rearrangement joins TRBV28 to TRBJ1-5; D not resolved. CDR1 is MDHEN and CDR2 is SYDVKM in the germline V gene. CDR3 length: 13 amino acids. Trimming took 6 bases from V and 5 from J, leaving 11 bases between them. The CDR3 here is CASRGAGDQPQHF. The CDR3 DNA follows: TGTGCCAGCAGGGGCGCCGGGGATCAGCCCCAGCATTTT.

The V call is TRBV24-1, the J call TRBJ2-1, with 7 positions matching TRBD2. The CDR3 is made up of 15 amino acids. J was trimmed by 4 bases and V by 7 bases; bases with no gene match: 9. CDR1 is KGHDR, CDR2 SFDVKD, per germline. The CDR3 is CATREPGLLYNEQFF. As DNA, the CDR3 is TGTGCCACCAGAGAACCGGGACTACTTTACAATGAGCAGTTCTTC.

The chain is built from TRBV2 and TRBJ2-7; 13 bases agree with TRBD2. The ends lost 7 bases at V and 5 bases at J; junction bases unmatched: 5. The CDR3 covers 14 residues. The germline CDR1 and CDR2 sequences are SNHLY and FYNNEI. The CDR3 DNA reads as TGTGCCAGCACCACGACTAGCGGGAGGAACGAGCAGTACTTC. Translation gives CASTTTSGRNEQYF.

This chain joins TRBV24-1 and TRBJ1-5; 9 nucleotides agree with TRBD1. Germline CDR1 and CDR2: KGHDR and SFDVKD. This CDR3 contains 13 residues. V shed 12 bases, J shed 5 bases, and the junction held 7 bases outside the gene matches. CDR3 loop: CARSGTGYQPQHF. CDR3 sequence (DNA): TGTGCCCGATCCGGGACAGGGTATCAGCCCCAGCATTTT.

This clone occurred a few times. The genes are TRBV5-1 and TRBJ2-7; 14 positions agree with TRBD2. V lost 2 bases, J lost 4 bases, and 2 bases stayed unmatched. Germline V gene sequence: CDR1 SGHRS, CDR2 YFSETQ. The CDR3 covers 15 residues. CDR3 DNA sequence: TGCGCCAGCAGCTTCGGACTAGCGGGAGGTTACGAGCAGTACTTC. Its protein product is CASSFGLAGGYEQYF. The full variable domain, rest sourced from reference TRBV5-1 and TRBJ2-7, is KAGVTQTPRYLIKTRGQQVTLSCSPISGHRSVSWYQQTPGQGLQFLFEYFSETQRNKGNFPGRFSGRQFSNSRSEMNVSTLELGDSALYLCASSFGLAGGYEQYFGPGTRLTVT.

The J gene is TRBJ1-2, the V gene TRBV7-2; 7 bases match TRBD1. This CDR3 contains 13 residues. V was pared by 0 bases and J by 5 bases, with 0 bases of the junction left unmatched. Germline assignment: CDR1 SGHTA and CDR2 FQGNSA. CDR3: CASSLATGYGYTF. The CDR3 DNA follows: TGTGCCAGCAGCTTAGCGACAGGGTATGGCTACACCTTC.

The chain has TRBV7-2 and TRBJ2-7, with 9 nucleotides matching TRBD2. This CDR3 spans 16 amino acids. After removal of 2 bases from V and 5 bases from J, the junction contained 10 bases not matched to a gene. Germline CDR1 reads SGHTA; CDR2 reads FQGNSA. CDR3 sequence reads: CASSLTWTSALHEQYF. DNA of the CDR3: TGTGCCAGCAGCTTAACCTGGACTAGCGCCTTGCACGAGCAGTACTTC.

This chain links TRBV4-3 with TRBJ2-7; 7 nucleotides align to TRBD1. The junction had 7 bases not matched to a gene; V was cut back by 0 bases and J by 2 bases. The CDR3 covers 16 residues. Germline V gives CDR1 LGHNA, CDR2 YSLEER. In nucleotides, the CDR3 is TGCGCCAGCAGCCAAGAATTCGGGCAGGGGGCCTACGAGCAGTACTTC. Its protein is CASSQEFGQGAYEQYF.

The chain carries TRBV19 and TRBJ2-3, with a possible D match to TRBD2 (6 bases). The CDR3 consists of 15 residues. Germline CDR1 is LNHDA and CDR2 is SQIVND (reference sequence). V gave up 7 bases and J gave up 6 bases, with 20 bases separating them. CDR3 sequence reads: CASTPPGGNVDTQYF. CDR3 sequence (DNA): TGTGCCAGTACCCCCCCCGGGGGTAATGTTGATACGCAGTATTTT.

V and J are TRBV30 and TRBJ2-2; no definite D call. Germline CDR1 reads GTSNPN; CDR2 reads SVGIG (reference sequence). The CDR3 spans 13 residues. V was pared by 3 bases and J by 4 bases, with 9 bases between. CDR3 nucleotides: TGTGCCTGGAGAACAGACACCACCGGGGAGCTGTTTTTT. Its translation: CAWRTDTTGELFF.

The chain recombines TRBV28 with TRBJ1-4; TRBD1 matches at 7 bases. The V gene's germline CDR1 is MDHEN and CDR2 SYDVKM. V lost 9 bases, J lost 3 bases, and 7 bases stayed unmatched. The CDR3 has 14 amino acids. The DNA for the CDR3 is TGTGCCAGTTCGCGAGGGGGCCCTAATGAAAAACTGTTTTTT. It specifies CASSRGGPNEKLFF. The complete variable domain, with remaining parts taken from reference TRBV28 and TRBJ1-4, reads DVKVTQSSRYLVKRTGEKVFLECVQDMDHENMFWYRQDPGLGLRLIYFSYDVKMKEKGDIPEGYSVSREKKERFSLILESASTNQTSMYLCASSRGGPNEKLFFGSGTQLSVL.

This clone showed up just once. This chain connects TRBV6-5 to TRBJ1-5; a possible D gene is TRBD1 (6 bases). The germline V gene has CDR1 MNHEY and CDR2 SVGAGI. Trimming removed 5 bases from V and 5 bases from J, with 16 bases in between. The CDR3 runs to 15 residues. This chain's CDR3 is CASSKRTETYQPQHF. The CDR3 region has the DNA TGTGCCAGCAGTAAAAGGACAGAAACCTATCAGCCCCAGCATTTT.

The CDR3 protein is CAWSVVGVSLYEQYF. CDR3 coding DNA: TGTGCCTGGAGTGTTGTAGGAGTTTCCCTCTACGAGCAGTACTTC. This chain links TRBV30 with TRBJ2-7; D is unresolved. CDR3 length: 15 amino acids. Per germline, CDR1 GTSNPN and CDR2 SVGIG (reference sequence). V was pared by 0 bases and J by 3 bases, with 15 bases between.

The chain recombines TRBV5-4 with TRBJ1-2; D is unclear. The germline CDR1 and CDR2 sequences are SGHNT and YYREEE (reference sequence). Trimming removed 0 bases from V and 1 base from J, with 16 bases in between. The CDR3 totals 17 residues. Here the CDR3 DNA reads TGTGCCAGCAGCTTGGGTATCTCCGCAGGACTTAACTATGGCTACACCTTC. Translated: CASSLGISAGLNYGYTF.

CDR3 coding DNA: TGTGCCAGCAGTTATTACGGACAGGGGGATAACGAGCAGTACTTC. Amino acids: CASSYYGQGDNEQYF. The J gene is TRBJ2-7, the V gene TRBV6-5; 10 bases match TRBD1. CDR1 MNHEY and CDR2 SVGAGI come from the germline V gene. The CDR3 has 15 residues. J lost 5 bases, V lost 3 bases, and 7 bases had no gene match.

V gene TRBV19 combines with J gene TRBJ2-1; 7 bases are a match to TRBD1. J gave up 13 bases and V 4 bases, and 22 bases lay outside the gene matches. This CDR3 spans 17 amino acids. Germline V CDR1 and CDR2: LNHDA, SQIVND (reference sequence). In DNA, the CDR3 is TGTGCCAGTAGTAGGCCCACAGGGGCGTCCTACAATGACCATCAGTTCTTC. It codes for CASSRPTGASYNDHQFF.